This TCR beta chain derives from a study of blood T cell repertoires in COVID-19. This clone has just one count. Clones were read by immunoSEQ multiplex PCR, and TCRdb kept only the in-frame ones, dropping some. Among about 240,000 clones listed, about 79% were seen once. In germline, CDR1 is KGHSH, CDR2 LQKENI. This CDR3 has 16 amino acids. V lost 5 bases, J lost 3 bases, and 16 bases lay in between. Sequencing was performed on peripheral blood. The source of this sequence is a woman of 80 years or more with acute or convalescent COVID-19. V and J are TRBV18 and TRBJ2-2, with D perhaps matching TRBD1 (6 bases). The CDR3 reads CASSAKTGIDTGELFF. In DNA, the CDR3 is TGTGCCAGCTCAGCAAAAACAGGGATCGACACCGGGGAGCTGTTTTTT.